The 4 T cell receptor beta chains given below trace back to one sample, sequenced in a study of shared clonotypes between healthy human individuals. The repertoire was sequenced with immunoSEQ multiplex PCR; TCRdb's copy has only in-frame clones and lacks some. The sample holds about 580,000 clones, roughly 98% seen once. The naive CD8 population came from CD45RO-negative cells selected for CCR7, without terminally differentiated effector memory CD45RA+ cells. Sequenced material: naive CD8+ T cells sorted from blood. The receptors shown here come from a young man in good health.

This chain links TRBV13 with TRBJ2-1; D unresolved. The CDR3 spans 15 residues. From germline, CDR1 is PRHDT and CDR2 FYEKMQ (reference sequence). Trimming shortened V by 0 bases and J by 10 bases, and 16 bases separated the two germline ends. CDR3 region: CASSLGAPRISEQFF. CDR3 in DNA: TGTGCCAGCAGCTTAGGGGCCCCCCGAATCTCCGAGCAGTTCTTC. Full variable domain (outside the CDR3, taken from reference TRBV13 and TRBJ2-1): AAGVIQSPRHLIKEKRETATLKCYPIPRHDTVYWYQQGPGQDPQFLISFYEKMQSDKGSIPDRFSAQQFSDYHSELNMSSLELGDSALYFCASSLGAPRISEQFFGPGTRLTVL.

V gene TRBV5-4 combines with J gene TRBJ2-1, with no clear D. Germline V gene sequence: CDR1 SGHNT, CDR2 YYREEE (reference sequence). This CDR3 spans 13 amino acids. The V gene lost 3 bases and the J gene lost 7 bases, with 11 bases spanning the gap. The CDR3 region has the DNA TGTGCCAGCAGCTCGTCGAGGCCAAATGAGCAGTTCTTC. Amino acids: CASSSSRPNEQFF. Full variable domain (remainder filled in from reference TRBV5-4 and TRBJ2-1): ETGVTQSPTHLIKTRGQQVTLRCSSQSGHNTVSWYQQALGQGPQFIFQYYREEENGRGNFPPRFSGLQFPNYSSELNVNALELDDSALYLCASSSSRPNEQFFGPGTRLTVL.

This rearrangement joins TRBV10-3 to TRBJ2-7; D gene unclear. Germline V lookup: CDR1 ENHRY, CDR2 SYGVKD. This CDR3 contains 18 residues. V gave up 2 bases and J gave up 0 bases, with 20 bases separating them. In DNA, the CDR3 is TGTGCCATCAGTGAGATTAAAGAGGAAGGTGGGTACTCCTACGAGCAGTACTTC. Its protein product is CAISEIKEEGGYSYEQYF.

This clone was recorded only once. This chain links TRBV11-3 with TRBJ2-5; no reliable D call. Germline CDR1 SGHNT, CDR2 YENEEA. Trimming shortened V by 2 bases and J by 3 bases, and 4 bases separated the two germline ends. This CDR3 spans 12 amino acids. The CDR3 protein is CASSLYEETQYF. CDR3 DNA sequence: TGTGCCAGCAGCTTATACGAAGAGACCCAGTACTTC.